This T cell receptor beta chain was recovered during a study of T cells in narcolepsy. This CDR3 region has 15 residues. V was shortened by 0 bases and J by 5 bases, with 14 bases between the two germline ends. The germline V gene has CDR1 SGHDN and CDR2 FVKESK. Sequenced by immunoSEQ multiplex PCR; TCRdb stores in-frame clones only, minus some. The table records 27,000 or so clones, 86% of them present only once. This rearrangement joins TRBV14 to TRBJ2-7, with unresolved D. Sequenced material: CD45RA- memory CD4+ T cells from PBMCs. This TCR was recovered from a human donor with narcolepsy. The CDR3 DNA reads TGTGCCAGCAGCCAAGATCGGGTGGGGAAACACGAGCAGTACTTC. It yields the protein CASSQDRVGKHEQYF.